One sample yielded the 12 T cell receptor beta chains listed below, sequenced in a study of T cells in Graves' hyperthyroidism and ophthalmopathy. Regions amplified from RNA transcripts were the TCR beta CDR3 regions. TCR CDR3 regions were first amplified by RT-PCR with HTBI primers. TCRdb used MiXCR to reprocess the multiplex PCR reads, holding one entry per CDR3 protein. The sample includes about 520,000 distinct CDR3 sequences, approximately 24% of them seen just once. The material sequenced was blood. These receptors originate from a woman under 40 with Graves' ophthalmopathy.

This clonotype was counted many times. The rearrangement uses TRBV29-1 and TRBJ1-2; D ambiguous. Between the trimmed V and J ends, which lost 0 bases and 0 bases, there was a span of 11 bases. CDR1 and CDR2 (germline): SQVTM, ANQGSEA. The CDR3 consists of 15 residues. CDR3 amino acids: CSVEDRTQANYGYTF. The CDR3 region has the DNA TGCAGCGTTGAAGATCGAACCCAAGCTAACTATGGCTACACCTTC.

The chain links TRBV12-3 or TRBV12-4 to TRBJ1-5, with D perhaps matching TRBD1 (5 bases). The CDR3 is 18 residues long. The V gene lost 6 bases and the J gene lost 0 bases, with 21 bases spanning the gap. CDR3 amino acids: CASSEGSGHLYSNQPQHF. The DNA for the CDR3 is TGTGCCAGCAGCGAAGGGTCCGGACACCTCTATAGCAATCAGCCCCAGCATTTT.

This rearrangement joins TRBV11-2 to TRBJ2-7; possible D gene TRBD2, 6 bases. Germline V gene sequence: CDR1 SGHAT, CDR2 FQNNGV. Trimming stripped 1 base from V and 6 bases from J, with 13 bases between. The CDR3 loop spans 14 amino acids. CDR3 in DNA: TGTGCCAGCAGCTTAGGACTAGGGGTCAGCGAGCAGTACTTC. Translating gives CASSLGLGVSEQYF.

This clonotype showed up many times. This chain joins TRBV6-1 and TRBJ2-2; D is undetermined. V was cut by 4 bases and J by 9 bases, with 18 bases left in between. The germline gives CDR1 MNHNS, CDR2 SASEGT. The CDR3 is 15 amino acids. CDR3 sequence (DNA): TGTGCCAGCAGTGCGCCAGCCGAAGGTATCTGGGAGCTGTTTTTT. Encoded protein: CASSAPAEGIWELFF.

The V and J genes are TRBV6-1 and TRBJ1-1; perhaps TRBD1 as D (6 bases). Trimming shortened V by 7 bases and J by 3 bases, and 15 bases separated the two germline ends. The CDR3 is made up of 14 amino acids. Germline loops: CDR1 MNHNS, CDR2 SASEGT. CDR3 in amino acids: CASIPAGVYTEAFF. CDR3 DNA: TGTGCCAGCATCCCCGCAGGGGTGTACACTGAAGCTTTCTTT.

The chain links TRBV6-9 to TRBJ2-7; D unresolved. The CDR3 has 16 residues. Per germline, CDR1 MNHGY and CDR2 SVAAGI. V dropped 7 bases and J dropped 0 bases, with 19 bases sitting between them. CDR3 sequence (DNA): TGTGCCAGCACCCCCTCAGGCACCCCTATCTCCTACGAGCAGTACTTC. This sequence encodes CASTPSGTPISYEQYF.

This clonotype came up once. This chain connects TRBV27 to TRBJ2-5, with 10 positions matching TRBD2. V dropped 6 bases and J dropped 5; count of bases not matched to a gene: 6. The CDR3 extends over 14 amino acids. Germline V CDR1 and CDR2: MNHEY, SMNVEV (reference sequence). Written as DNA, the CDR3 is TGTGCCAGCAGGCCGGGACTAGCGTTTGAGACCCAGTACTTC. Translated, it gives CASRPGLAFETQYF.

The J gene is TRBJ2-7, the V gene TRBV6-1; TRBD1 agrees at 11 bases. V dropped 6 bases and J dropped 2; count of bases not matched to a gene: 6. Per the germline V gene, CDR1 is MNHNS and CDR2 is SASEGT. The CDR3 runs 15 residues. The CDR3 DNA sequence: TGTGCCAGCAGGGTACCGGGACAGGGGGCCTACGAGCAGTACTTC. Its translation is CASRVPGQGAYEQYF.

The V gene is TRBV6-1, the J gene TRBJ1-5; D is perhaps TRBD1 (6 bases). Germline V gene sequence: CDR1 MNHNS, CDR2 SASEGT. V dropped 6 bases and J dropped 4 bases, with 10 bases sitting between them. The CDR3 length is 13 residues. This CDR3 reads CASRDSNNQPQHF. CDR3 DNA: TGTGCCAGCAGGGACAGCAATAATCAGCCCCAGCATTTT.

This clonotype was counted between two and nine times. The genes are TRBV2 and TRBJ1-2; D perhaps matches TRBD1 (5 bases). CDR3 length equals 14 residues. Germline V gene sequence: CDR1 SNHLY, CDR2 FYNNEI. V was shortened by 6 bases and J by 8 bases, with 19 bases between the two germline ends. Written as DNA, the CDR3 is TGTGCCAGCAGCGACCCCGGCAGGGAGGAGGGCTACACCTTC. Amino acids: CASSDPGREEGYTF.

On this clonotype: One junction end disagrees with the germline gene, perhaps due to a read error. This chain uses TRBV19 with TRBJ1-2; weak D call: TRBD1 (6 bases). CDR1 is LNHDA and CDR2 is SQIVND in the germline V gene (reference sequence). The CDR3 spans 13 residues. The CDR3 nucleotides are TGTGCCAGTAGTCTTCTAACAGGGAATGGCCACACCTTC. It yields the protein CASSLLTGNGHTF.

This clonotype came up many times. The J gene is TRBJ1-2, the V gene TRBV7-9, with 7 bases that match TRBD1. The length of the CDR3 is 12 residues. Germline V gene data show CDR1 as SEHNR and CDR2 as FQNEAQ (reference sequence). The V and J ends lost 5 bases and 8 bases, in that order; junction bases with no gene match: 5. This CDR3 is CASSLRDRGYTF. In nucleotides, the CDR3 is TGTGCCAGCAGCCTCCGGGACAGAGGCTACACCTTC. The full variable domain, its missing parts supplied by reference TRBV7-9 and TRBJ1-2, is DTGVSQNPRHKITKRGQNVTFRCDPISEHNRLYWYRQTLGQGPEFLTYFQNEAQLEKSRLLSDRFSAERPKGSFSTLEIQRTEQGDSAMYLCASSLRDRGYTFGSGTRLTVV.